The 14 T cell receptor beta chains below all came from one sample that was sequenced in a study of blood T cell repertoires in COVID-19. TCRdb keeps only in-frame clones here, not all; method: immunoSEQ multiplex PCR. The table includes 350,000 to 550,000 clones, roughly 85% detected once. What was sequenced was PBMCs or T cells enriched from blood (not recorded which). The receptors originated from a woman between 18 and 29 years old with acute COVID-19.

This clone appeared a single time. Other DNA sequences in this sample translate to the same CDR3. The genes are TRBV9 and TRBJ2-7; the D is unclear. Germline assignment: CDR1 SGDLS and CDR2 YYNGEE. V was shortened by 0 bases and J by 3 bases, with 7 bases between the two germline ends. The CDR3 has 13 amino acids. The CDR3 is CASSVDTGYEQYF. The CDR3 DNA follows: TGTGCCAGCAGCGTAGATACGGGCTACGAGCAGTACTTC.

The genes are TRBV3-1 (or the pseudogene TRBV3-2) and TRBJ1-5; TRBD1 agrees at 7 bases. This CDR3 is 16 amino acids long. Germline V gene sequence: CDR1 LGHDT, CDR2 YNNKEL (reference sequence). J lost 4 bases, V lost 3 bases, and 9 bases had no gene match. The CDR3, as DNA: TGTGCCAGCAGCCAGGGCACAGGGGCCACTAATCAGCCCCAGCATTTT. Its translation: CASSQGTGATNQPQHF.

The gene calls are TRBV4-1 and TRBJ1-1; no definite D call. Germline-derived CDR1 and CDR2 are MGHRA and YSYEKL. V lost 3 bases and J lost 0, with 11 bases in between. The CDR3 spans 15 residues. CDR3 DNA sequence: TGCGCCAGCAGCCACAGGTCCTCCATGAACACTGAAGCTTTCTTT. This codes for CASSHRSSMNTEAFF.

The V call is TRBV27, the J call TRBJ1-5; 8 bases agree with TRBD1. The length of the CDR3 is 15 residues. V lost 1 base and J lost 6; bases outside the gene matches: 5. CDR1 and CDR2 from the germline V gene are MNHEY and SMNVEV (reference sequence). The CDR3 loop reads CASSLWGRGRQPQHF. DNA for the CDR3: TGTGCCAGCAGTTTATGGGGCAGGGGGCGTCAGCCCCAGCATTTT.

The V and J genes are TRBV19 and TRBJ1-2; a possible D gene is TRBD1 (5 bases). The V end lost 11 bases, the J end lost 0 bases, and 13 bases lay between the germline ends. The CDR3 is 13 residues long. Germline V lookup: CDR1 LNHDA, CDR2 SQIVND (reference sequence). The DNA of the CDR3 is TGTGCCGCCAGACAGCCCTCTAACTATGGCTACACCTTC. This encodes CAARQPSNYGYTF.

This rearrangement joins TRBV19 to TRBJ1-2; 7 bases agree with TRBD1. Trimming cost V 0 bases and J 4 bases; bases outside gene matches: 5. CDR1 LNHDA and CDR2 SQIVND come from the germline V gene (reference sequence). The CDR3 covers 15 residues. The CDR3 loop is CASSIDPDRAYGYTF. CDR3 DNA: TGTGCCAGTAGTATAGACCCCGACAGGGCCTATGGCTACACCTTC.

The CDR3 nucleotides are TGTGCCAGCAGCAAAGACATGAGTAATGAAAAACTGTTTTTT. This sequence encodes CASSKDMSNEKLFF. V usage is TRBV28 and J usage is TRBJ1-4; D gene uncertain. The ends were cut back, 6 bases at V and 4 bases at J, with 12 bases in the middle. Germline V CDR1 and CDR2: MDHEN, SYDVKM. The CDR3 is 14 residues long.

This clone has only a few counts. The V and J genes are TRBV4-1 and TRBJ1-2, with D tentatively TRBD1 (6 bases). V gave up 1 base and J gave up 3 bases, with 15 bases separating them. Per germline, CDR1 MGHRA and CDR2 YSYEKL. This CDR3 region has 16 residues. The CDR3 DNA sequence: TGCGCCAGCAGCCAAGGTTGGTTGGACAGAGACTATGGCTACACCTTC. It is translated as CASSQGWLDRDYGYTF.

V is TRBV6-5 and J is TRBJ1-1, with 8 bases lining up with TRBD1. This CDR3 is 15 amino acids long. J lost 6 bases, V lost 3 bases, and 9 bases had no gene match. Looked up from germline, CDR1 is MNHEY and CDR2 is SVGAGI. The CDR3 reads CASSYSAGGSAEAFF. Here the CDR3 DNA reads TGTGCCAGCAGTTATAGTGCAGGGGGCTCCGCTGAAGCTTTCTTT.

This chain links TRBV4-3 with TRBJ1-3; the match to TRBD1 covers 8 bases. The CDR3 totals 18 residues. The germline V gene encodes CDR1 LGHNA and CDR2 YSLEER. Trimming took 0 bases from V and 2 from J; bases not matched to a gene: 9. For the CDR3, the DNA is TGCGCCAGCAGCCAAGATCTAATTGACAGGGGAGCTGGAAACACCATATATTTT. It yields the protein CASSQDLIDRGAGNTIYF.

The chain has TRBV4-3 and TRBJ2-1; weak D call: TRBD2 (7 bases). The germline CDR1 and CDR2 sequences are LGHNA and YSLEER. The CDR3 is 17 amino acids. V lost 1 base, J lost 4 bases, and 17 bases lay in between. The DNA for the CDR3 is TGCGCCAGCAGCCAAGGGGGGGGCAGGGAAGGGTACAATGAGCAGTTCTTC. As protein: CASSQGGGREGYNEQFF.

The rearrangement links TRBV14 to TRBJ1-2; D perhaps matches TRBD1 (5 bases). The CDR3 totals 14 residues. V lost 5 bases to trimming and J lost 5 bases, with 15 bases between them. CDR1 and CDR2 from the germline V gene are SGHDN and FVKESK. DNA of the CDR3: TGTGCCAGCAGCGTGACCGCGGGGGGGTATGGCTACACCTTC. Translating gives CASSVTAGGYGYTF.

The CDR3 DNA is TGCAGCGTTCCAAATTACTCACAGGGGTATGGCTACACCTTC. It encodes CSVPNYSQGYGYTF. The chain uses TRBV29-1 and TRBJ1-2, with 7 bases lining up with TRBD1. This CDR3 comprises 14 residues. Trimming took 5 bases from V and 5 from J; bases not matched to a gene: 11. Germline CDR1 SQVTM, CDR2 ANQGSEA.

The chain employs TRBV5-3 and TRBJ2-1, with D uncertain. TRBV5-3 falls under the ORF class, with uncertain function. The germline V and J ends were trimmed by 0 bases and 2 bases, with 9 bases remaining between them. The CDR3 length is 15 residues. CDR3 residues: CARSLDTITYNEQFF. CDR3 nucleotides: TGTGCCAGAAGCTTGGACACGATCACCTACAATGAGCAGTTCTTC.